This entry concerns a single T cell receptor beta chain. Its target is unknown. The data were obtained in a study of T cell responses to AZD1222 COVID-19 vaccine. Study outcomes and limitations: Possibly, clonal diversity was underestimated; donors were largely white British and included more females. Just six AZD1222 recipients were seropositive at baseline.

Assay used: immunoSEQ multiplex PCR; TCRdb lists only in-frame clones, some missing. The sample shows around 88,000 clones, approximately 85% of them seen only once. CDR1 PRHDT and CDR2 FYEKMQ come from the germline V gene (reference sequence). The CDR3 covers 13 residues. V lost 5 bases and J lost 10; bases outside the gene matches: 4. Sample: peripheral blood, taken on day 0 of AZD1222 vaccination. This TCR was recovered from an adult in good health. V and J are TRBV13 and TRBJ1-6; 8 bases match TRBD1. CDR3 sequence: CASSRRGQSPLHF. DNA for the CDR3: TGTGCCAGCAGCCGCAGGGGGCAGTCACCCCTCCACTTT. The variable domain in full, completed from reference TRBV13 and TRBJ1-6, reads AAGVIQSPRHLIKEKRETATLKCYPIPRHDTVYWYQQGPGQDPQFLISFYEKMQSDKGSIPDRFSAQQFSDYHSELNMSSLELGDSALYFCASSRRGQSPLHFGNGTRLTVT.